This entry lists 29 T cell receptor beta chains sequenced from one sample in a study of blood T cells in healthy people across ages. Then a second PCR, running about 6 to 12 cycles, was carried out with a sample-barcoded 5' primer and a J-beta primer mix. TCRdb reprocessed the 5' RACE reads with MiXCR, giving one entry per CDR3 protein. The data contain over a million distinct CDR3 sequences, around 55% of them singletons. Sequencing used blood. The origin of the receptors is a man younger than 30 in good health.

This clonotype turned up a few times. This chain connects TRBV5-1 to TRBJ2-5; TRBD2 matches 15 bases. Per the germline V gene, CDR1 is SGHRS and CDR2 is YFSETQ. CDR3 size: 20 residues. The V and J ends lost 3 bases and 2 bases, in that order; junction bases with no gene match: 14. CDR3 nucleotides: TGCGCCAGCAGCTCGGACCCATGGACTAGCGGGAGGGCCCGTCAAGAGACCCAGTACTTC. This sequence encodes CASSSDPWTSGRARQETQYF.

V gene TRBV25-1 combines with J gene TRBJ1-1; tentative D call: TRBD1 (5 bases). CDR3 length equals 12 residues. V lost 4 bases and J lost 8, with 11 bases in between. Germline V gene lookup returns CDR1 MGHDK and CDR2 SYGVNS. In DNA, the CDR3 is TGTGCCAGCAGTGTCTACCGGGGGGAAGCTTTCTTT. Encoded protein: CASSVYRGEAFF.

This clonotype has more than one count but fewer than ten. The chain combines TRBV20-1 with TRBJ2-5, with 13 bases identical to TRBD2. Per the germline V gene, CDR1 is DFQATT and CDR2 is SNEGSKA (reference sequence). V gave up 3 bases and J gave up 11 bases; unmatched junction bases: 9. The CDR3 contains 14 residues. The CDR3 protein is CSARTSGGYGEQYF. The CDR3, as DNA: TGCAGTGCTAGGACTAGCGGGGGGTATGGGGAGCAGTACTTC.

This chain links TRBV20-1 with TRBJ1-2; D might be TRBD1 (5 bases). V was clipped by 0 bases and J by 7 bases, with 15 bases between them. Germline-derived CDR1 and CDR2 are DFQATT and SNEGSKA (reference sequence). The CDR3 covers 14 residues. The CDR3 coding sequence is TGCAGTGCTAGAGAGTTTTCGGGGGTTCTTGGCTACACCTTC. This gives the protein CSAREFSGVLGYTF.

In DNA form, the CDR3 reads TGTGCCAGCGCTTTTTCGGAGACCCAGTACTTC. Amino acids: CASAFSETQYF. This chain joins TRBV6-2 or TRBV6-3 and TRBJ2-4; D gene unclear. The J call is uncertain, as TRBJ2-5 better fits the DNA end. The CDR3 covers 11 residues. Per germline, CDR1 MNHEY and CDR2 SVGEGT.

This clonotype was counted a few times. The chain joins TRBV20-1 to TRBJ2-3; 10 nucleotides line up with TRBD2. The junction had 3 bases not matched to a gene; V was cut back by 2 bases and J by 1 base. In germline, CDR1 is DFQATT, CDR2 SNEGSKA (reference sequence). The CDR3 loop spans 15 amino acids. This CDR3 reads CSARHTSGGTDTQYF. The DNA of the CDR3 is TGCAGTGCTAGACACACTAGCGGGGGCACAGATACGCAGTATTTT.

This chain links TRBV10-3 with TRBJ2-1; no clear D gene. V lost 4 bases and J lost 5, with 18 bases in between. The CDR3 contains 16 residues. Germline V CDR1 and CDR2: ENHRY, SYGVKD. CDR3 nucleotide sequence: TGTGCCATCAGTGGGTCCTTTTTGGGCCAAGACAATGAGCAGTTCTTC. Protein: CAISGSFLGQDNEQFF.

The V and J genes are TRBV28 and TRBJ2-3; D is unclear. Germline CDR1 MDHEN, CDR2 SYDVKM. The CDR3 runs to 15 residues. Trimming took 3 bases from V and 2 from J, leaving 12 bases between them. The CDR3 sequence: CASSLGNGFTDTQYF. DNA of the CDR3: TGTGCCAGCAGTTTGGGGAATGGATTCACAGATACGCAGTATTTT. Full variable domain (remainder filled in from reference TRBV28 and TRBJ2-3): DVKVTQSSRYLVKRTGEKVFLECVQDMDHENMFWYRQDPGLGLRLIYFSYDVKMKEKGDIPEGYSVSREKKERFSLILESASTNQTSMYLCASSLGNGFTDTQYFGPGTRLTVL.

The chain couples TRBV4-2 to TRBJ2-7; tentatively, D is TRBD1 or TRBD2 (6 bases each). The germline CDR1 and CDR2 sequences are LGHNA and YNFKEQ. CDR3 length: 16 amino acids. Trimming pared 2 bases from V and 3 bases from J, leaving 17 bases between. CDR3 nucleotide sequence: TGTGCCAGCAGCCAACCTAAGGCAAGGGGGGACTACGAGCAGTACTTC. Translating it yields CASSQPKARGDYEQYF.

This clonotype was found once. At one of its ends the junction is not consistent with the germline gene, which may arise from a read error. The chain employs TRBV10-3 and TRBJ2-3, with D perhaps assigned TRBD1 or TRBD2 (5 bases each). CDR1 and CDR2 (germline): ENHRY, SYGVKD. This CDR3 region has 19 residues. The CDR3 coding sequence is TGTGCCATCAGTGAGCCTCCGGGACCTCTAGGTCCCTCCACAGATGCGCAGTATTTT. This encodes CAISEPPGPLGPSTDAQYF.

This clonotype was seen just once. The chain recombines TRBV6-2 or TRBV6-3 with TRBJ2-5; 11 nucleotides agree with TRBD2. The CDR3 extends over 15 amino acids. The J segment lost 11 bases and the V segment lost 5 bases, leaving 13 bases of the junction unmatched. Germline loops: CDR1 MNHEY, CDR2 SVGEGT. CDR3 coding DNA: TGTGCCAGCAGTACCGGGACTAGCGGTTACAATGAGCAGTACTTC. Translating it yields CASSTGTSGYNEQYF.

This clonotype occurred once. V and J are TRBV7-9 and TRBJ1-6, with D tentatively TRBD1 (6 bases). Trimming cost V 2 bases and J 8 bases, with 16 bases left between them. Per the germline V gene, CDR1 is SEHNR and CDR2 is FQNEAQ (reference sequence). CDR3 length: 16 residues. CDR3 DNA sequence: TGTGCCAGCAGCTTATTGACAGGACGAATGGATTCACCCCTCCACTTT. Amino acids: CASSLLTGRMDSPLHF.

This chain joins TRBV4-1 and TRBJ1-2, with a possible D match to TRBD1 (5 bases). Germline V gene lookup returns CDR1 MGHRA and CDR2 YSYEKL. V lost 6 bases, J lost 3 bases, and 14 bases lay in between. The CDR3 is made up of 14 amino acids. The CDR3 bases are TGCGCCAGCAGTCAAATAATGACAGACTATGGCTACACCTTC. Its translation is CASSQIMTDYGYTF.

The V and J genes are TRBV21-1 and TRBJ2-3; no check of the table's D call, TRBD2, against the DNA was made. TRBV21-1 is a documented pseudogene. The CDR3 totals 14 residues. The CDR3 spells CASVSTSPTDTQYF. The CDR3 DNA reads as TGTGCCAGCGTTAGTACTAGCCCCACAGATACGCAGTATTTT.

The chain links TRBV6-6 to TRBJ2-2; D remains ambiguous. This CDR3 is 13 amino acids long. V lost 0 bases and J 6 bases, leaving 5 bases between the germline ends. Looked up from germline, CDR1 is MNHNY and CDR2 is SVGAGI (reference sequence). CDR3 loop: CASSYSLAGELFF. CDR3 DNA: TGTGCCAGCAGTTACTCTTTGGCCGGGGAGCTGTTTTTT.

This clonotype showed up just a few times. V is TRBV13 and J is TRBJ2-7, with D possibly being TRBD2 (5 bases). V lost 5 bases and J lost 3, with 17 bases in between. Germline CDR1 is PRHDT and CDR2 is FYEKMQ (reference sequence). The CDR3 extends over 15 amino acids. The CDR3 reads CASSVLPDLGYEQYF. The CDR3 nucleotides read TGTGCCAGCAGCGTACTACCGGACTTGGGCTACGAGCAGTACTTC.

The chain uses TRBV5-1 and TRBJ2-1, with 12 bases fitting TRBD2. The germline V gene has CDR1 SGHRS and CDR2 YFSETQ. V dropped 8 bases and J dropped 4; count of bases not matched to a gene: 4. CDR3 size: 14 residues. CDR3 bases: TGCGCCAGTAAGCTAGCGGGGGGGTACAATGAGCAGTTCTTC. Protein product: CASKLAGGYNEQFF.

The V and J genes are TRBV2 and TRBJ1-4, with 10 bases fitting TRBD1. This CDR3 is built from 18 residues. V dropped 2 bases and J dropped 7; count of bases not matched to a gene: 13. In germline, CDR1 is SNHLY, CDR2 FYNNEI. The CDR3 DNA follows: TGTGCCAGCAGTGAATCCCGGACAGGGGGTTGGAGAGGTGAAAAACTGTTTTTT. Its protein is CASSESRTGGWRGEKLFF.

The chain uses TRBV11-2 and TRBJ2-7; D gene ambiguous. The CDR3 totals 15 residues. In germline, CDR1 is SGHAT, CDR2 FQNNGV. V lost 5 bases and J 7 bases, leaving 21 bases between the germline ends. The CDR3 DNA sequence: TGTGCCAGCAGCAGCCTTGAGACGGAGTACAATGAGCAGTACTTC. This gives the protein CASSSLETEYNEQYF.

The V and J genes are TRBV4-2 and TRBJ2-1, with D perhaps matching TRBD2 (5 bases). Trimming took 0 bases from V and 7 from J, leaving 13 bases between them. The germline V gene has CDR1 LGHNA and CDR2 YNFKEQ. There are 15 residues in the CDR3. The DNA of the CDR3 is TGTGCCAGCAGCCAAGATGGAGGTGGGATGAATGAGCAGTTCTTC. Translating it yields CASSQDGGGMNEQFF.

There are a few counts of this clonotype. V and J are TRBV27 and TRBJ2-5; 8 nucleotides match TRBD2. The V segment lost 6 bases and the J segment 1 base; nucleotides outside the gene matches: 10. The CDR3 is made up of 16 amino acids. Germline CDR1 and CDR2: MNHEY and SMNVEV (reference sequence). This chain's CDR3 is CASRRSGGRGQETQYF. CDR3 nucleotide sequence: TGTGCCAGCAGACGGAGCGGGGGCCGCGGCCAAGAGACCCAGTACTTC.

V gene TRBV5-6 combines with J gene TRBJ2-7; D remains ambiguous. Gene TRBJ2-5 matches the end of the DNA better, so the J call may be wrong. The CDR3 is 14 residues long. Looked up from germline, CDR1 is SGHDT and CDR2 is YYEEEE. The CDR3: CASSLTLLRETQYF. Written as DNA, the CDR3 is TGTGCCAGCAGCTTGACACTATTACGAGAGACCCAGTACTTC.

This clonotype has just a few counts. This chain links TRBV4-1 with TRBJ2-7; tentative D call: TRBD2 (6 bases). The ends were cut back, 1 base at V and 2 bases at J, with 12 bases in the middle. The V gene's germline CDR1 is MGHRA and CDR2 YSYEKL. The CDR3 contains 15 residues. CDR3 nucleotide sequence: TGCGCCAGCAGCCAAGGGGGGGTAGGGGCCTACGAGCAGTACTTC. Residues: CASSQGGVGAYEQYF.

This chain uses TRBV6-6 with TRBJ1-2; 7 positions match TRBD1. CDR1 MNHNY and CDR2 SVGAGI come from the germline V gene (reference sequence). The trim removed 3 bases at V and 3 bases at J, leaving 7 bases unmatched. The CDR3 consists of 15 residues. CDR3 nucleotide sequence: TGTGCCAGCAGTTATGAGGGCAGGGGGGACTATGGCTACACCTTC. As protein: CASSYEGRGDYGYTF.

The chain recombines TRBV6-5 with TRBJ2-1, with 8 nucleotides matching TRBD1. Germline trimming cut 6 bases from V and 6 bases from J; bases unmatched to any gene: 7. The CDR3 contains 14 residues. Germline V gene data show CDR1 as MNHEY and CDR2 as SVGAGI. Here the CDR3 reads CASRGQGGGNEQFF. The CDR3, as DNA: TGTGCCAGCAGAGGACAGGGTGGGGGCAATGAGCAGTTCTTC.

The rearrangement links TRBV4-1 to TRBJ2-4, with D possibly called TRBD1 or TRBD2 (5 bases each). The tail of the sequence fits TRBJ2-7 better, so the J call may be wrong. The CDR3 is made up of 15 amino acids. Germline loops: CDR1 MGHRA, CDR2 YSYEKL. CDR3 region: CASSQPGTASYEQYF. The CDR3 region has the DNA TGCGCCAGCAGCCAACCCGGGACGGCTTCCTACGAGCAGTACTTC.

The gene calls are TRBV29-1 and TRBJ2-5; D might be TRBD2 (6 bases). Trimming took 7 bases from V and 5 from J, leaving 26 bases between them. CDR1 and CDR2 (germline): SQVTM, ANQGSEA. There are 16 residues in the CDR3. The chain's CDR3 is CSALPGGAGVGETQYF. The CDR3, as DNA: TGCAGCGCCCTCCCAGGAGGGGCTGGGGTGGGGGAGACCCAGTACTTC.

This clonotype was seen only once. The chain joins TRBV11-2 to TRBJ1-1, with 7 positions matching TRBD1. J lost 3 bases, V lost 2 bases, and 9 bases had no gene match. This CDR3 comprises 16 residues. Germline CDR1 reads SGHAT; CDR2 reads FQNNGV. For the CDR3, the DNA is TGTGCCAGCAGCTTAACGGCAGGGGGGGAATACACTGAAGCTTTCTTT. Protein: CASSLTAGGEYTEAFF.

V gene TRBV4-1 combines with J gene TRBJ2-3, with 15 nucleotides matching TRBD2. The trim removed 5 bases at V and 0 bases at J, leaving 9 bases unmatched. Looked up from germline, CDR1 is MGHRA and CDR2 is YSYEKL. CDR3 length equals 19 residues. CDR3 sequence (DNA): TGCGCCAGCAGCACGGGACTAGCGGGAGGAGCTTCTAGCACAGATACGCAGTATTTT. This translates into CASSTGLAGGASSTDTQYF.